What follows are 26 T cell receptor beta chains derived from one specimen sequenced in a study of prognosis after radiotherapy for stage I lung cancer (dated by TCRdb to the early 2020s). Reads for this sample came from an Illumina HiSeq 3000. The TCR beta CDR3 region was amplified from genomic DNA by two rounds of multiplex PCR. In the first PCR round, primers specific to each TRBV and TRBJ gene were used, and the primer sequences were filed in Chinese patent CN105087789A. TCRdb's own reprocessing of the public reads used fastp at Q25 and MiXCR and kept productive beta chains. CDR3 protein sequences are deduplicated, and each keeps its most common genes and DNA. The sample table lists about 28,000 distinct CDR3 sequences, more than 25% of them with a count of one. Roughly 12% of the sample lies in the top ten. The sequencing here drew on PBMCs, taken before or after stereotactic body radiation therapy (not recorded which). The receptor source for this set is a donor at least 50 years old with non-small cell lung cancer.

Remarks on this clonotype: A far larger clone is one base from this, pointing to a likely read error. The rearrangement links TRBV7-9 to TRBJ1-2, with 8 bases that match TRBD1. The germline V gene has CDR1 SEHNR and CDR2 FQNEAQ (reference sequence). The CDR3 contains 14 residues. The CDR3: CANSFSTGGYGYTF. The CDR3 DNA reads as TGTGCCAACAGCTTCTCAACAGGGGGCTATGGCTACACCTTC.

A word on this clonotype: One junction end does not reproduce the germline sequence, and a read error may be involved. J is TRBJ2-2 and V is TRBV9; 7 bases align to TRBD1. CDR1 SGDLS and CDR2 YYNGEE come from the germline V gene. CDR3 length equals 15 residues. The CDR3 loop is CASSVEDSYTGEMFF. CDR3 DNA: TGTGCCAGCAGCGTAGAAGACAGCTACACAGGGGAGATGTTTTTT.

This clonotype appeared many times. The chain joins TRBV30 to TRBJ1-1, with D perhaps matching TRBD1 (6 bases). The CDR3 covers 14 residues. Per the germline V gene, CDR1 is GTSNPN and CDR2 is SVGIG (reference sequence). Trimming removed 3 bases at V and 1 base at J, with 12 bases between. The CDR3: CAWRETTGNTEAFF. The CDR3 nucleotides read TGTGCCTGGAGAGAAACGACAGGGAACACTGAAGCTTTCTTT.

This clonotype was detected only a few times. The V call is TRBV3-1, the J call TRBJ1-4; D gene ambiguous. V was cut by 3 bases and J by 8 bases, with 7 bases left in between. The length of the CDR3 is 12 residues. The germline V gene encodes CDR1 LGHDT and CDR2 YNNKEL (reference sequence). CDR3 DNA sequence: TGTGCCAGCAGCCAGAGAACGGAAAAACTGTTTTTT. Its protein product is CASSQRTEKLFF.

V is TRBV5-1 and J is TRBJ2-7; a weak D match, TRBD1 (6 bases). The germline V and J ends were trimmed by 0 bases and 0 bases, with 10 bases remaining between them. From germline, CDR1 is SGHRS and CDR2 YFSETQ. The CDR3 spans 15 residues. The CDR3 loop is CASSLGSGHSYEQYF. The CDR3 DNA reads as TGCGCCAGCAGCTTGGGGTCGGGACACTCCTACGAGCAGTACTTC.

With regard to this clonotype: It is likely a read error: a sequence one base away is far more abundant. This sequence joins TRBV6-2 or TRBV6-3 and TRBJ2-2; 7 nucleotides line up with TRBD2. Germline CDR1 reads MNHEY; CDR2 reads SVGEGT. There are 14 residues in the CDR3. The V gene end was trimmed by 4 bases and the J gene end by 5 bases; junction bases not matched to a gene: 4. CDR3 in amino acids: CASSFLGGTGELFF. DNA for the CDR3: TGTGCCAGCAGTTTTCTCGGGGGGACCGGGGAGCTGTTTTTT.

This clonotype was seen just once. J is TRBJ2-3 and V is TRBV11-2, with no clear D. With 3 bases removed from V and 1 base from J, the gap between germline ends came to 11 bases. The germline CDR1 and CDR2 sequences are SGHAT and FQNNGV. The length of the CDR3 is 15 residues. In DNA, the CDR3 is TGTGCCAGCAGCTTCACCCCATGGGGCACAGATACGCAGTATTTT. This encodes CASSFTPWGTDTQYF.

This clonotype was recorded many times. This sequence joins TRBV2 and TRBJ1-5; D is unclear. CDR1 and CDR2 (germline): SNHLY, FYNNEI. V lost 6 bases and J 11 bases, leaving 17 bases between the germline ends. There are 13 residues in the CDR3. This chain's CDR3 is CASRATMLVTQHF. The CDR3 DNA reads TGTGCCAGCAGAGCCACGATGCTCGTAACCCAGCATTTT.

In its sample, this clonotype was seen many times. This chain links TRBV7-9 with TRBJ1-3; possibly TRBD1 for D (6 bases). Germline V gene sequence: CDR1 SEHNR, CDR2 FQNEAQ (reference sequence). Trimming stripped 5 bases from V and 0 bases from J, with 11 bases between. There are 15 residues in the CDR3. CDR3 sequence (DNA): TGTGCCAGCAGCCAGGGGACAAACTCTGGAAACACCATATATTTT. This sequence encodes CASSQGTNSGNTIYF.

At least ten counts were recorded for this clonotype. CDR3 sequence reads: CASSEFGSSGANVLTF. The CDR3 DNA reads as TGTGCCAGCAGTGAATTCGGGAGCTCTGGGGCCAACGTCCTGACTTTC. The chain joins TRBV25-1 to TRBJ2-6; tentatively, D is TRBD2 (6 bases). Germline V gives CDR1 MGHDK, CDR2 SYGVNS. Deletions cut 1 base from V and 0 bases from J, with 7 bases between. The CDR3 extends over 16 amino acids.

This clonotype was detected many times. V is TRBV10-3 and J is TRBJ2-1; D unclear. The CDR3 runs 11 residues. Trimming pared 3 bases from V and 8 bases from J, leaving 5 bases between. CDR1 and CDR2 from the germline V gene are ENHRY and SYGVKD. In DNA, the CDR3 is TGTGCCATCAGTGAAACGTATGAGCAGTTCTTC. It is translated as CAISETYEQFF.

This rearrangement joins TRBV6-2 or TRBV6-3 to TRBJ1-5, with D possibly being TRBD1 (6 bases). The CDR3 extends over 15 amino acids. Trimming stripped 7 bases from V and 3 bases from J, with 16 bases between. Germline V gene sequence: CDR1 MNHEY, CDR2 SVGEGT. CDR3 residues: CASTLGHQPNQPQHF. The CDR3 DNA is TGTGCCAGCACACTGGGACACCAACCCAATCAGCCCCAGCATTTT.

This chain links TRBV27 with TRBJ2-7, with D possibly matching TRBD2 (6 bases). V lost 4 bases, J lost 4 bases, and 20 bases lay in between. CDR3 size: 16 residues. Looked up from germline, CDR1 is MNHEY and CDR2 is SMNVEV (reference sequence). The CDR3 reads CASSSYLLGGPYEQYF. In DNA, the CDR3 is TGTGCCAGCAGTTCTTACCTACTAGGAGGGCCATACGAGCAGTACTTC.

Ten or more counts support this clonotype. This sequence joins TRBV2 and TRBJ2-3, with 13 bases matching TRBD2. Germline assignment: CDR1 SNHLY and CDR2 FYNNEI. The V gene end was trimmed by 7 bases and the J gene end by 5 bases; junction bases not matched to a gene: 6. The CDR3 is made up of 15 amino acids. CDR3 residues: CASTLLAGGRDTQYF. The CDR3 DNA reads TGTGCCAGCACCCTACTAGCGGGGGGGCGAGATACGCAGTATTTT.

This clonotype was recorded many times. J is TRBJ2-7 and V is TRBV2; no reliable D call. In germline, CDR1 is SNHLY, CDR2 FYNNEI. Trimming removed 0 bases at V and 2 bases at J, with 11 bases between. The CDR3 is made up of 15 amino acids. CDR3 protein: CASSEAQSIPYEQYF. Here the CDR3 DNA reads TGTGCCAGCAGTGAAGCGCAAAGTATCCCCTACGAGCAGTACTTC.

In this sample, this clonotype turned up many times. The genes are TRBV14 and TRBJ2-3; D call uncertain. The CDR3 spans 14 residues. The germline V gene encodes CDR1 SGHDN and CDR2 FVKESK. V lost 6 bases, J lost 4 bases, and 14 bases lay in between. CDR3 sequence: CASSGWPSPDTQYF. DNA of the CDR3: TGTGCCAGCAGTGGGTGGCCCTCCCCAGATACGCAGTATTTT.

This clonotype was counted many times. The rearrangement uses TRBV7-3 and TRBJ2-2, with TRBD2 identical over 11 bases. After removal of 6 bases from V and 3 bases from J, the junction contained 6 bases not matched to a gene. The germline V gene encodes CDR1 SGHTA and CDR2 FQGTGA. The CDR3 consists of 16 residues. CDR3 region: CASRRGTSGYTGELFF. The CDR3, as DNA: TGTGCCAGCAGACGCGGGACTAGCGGATACACCGGGGAGCTGTTTTTT. Full variable domain (rest looked up from reference TRBV7-3 and TRBJ2-2): GAGVSQTPSNKVTEKGKYVELRCDPISGHTALYWYRQSLGQGPEFLIYFQGTGAADDSGLPNDRFFAVRPEGSVSTLKIQRTERGDSAVYLCASRRGTSGYTGELFFGEGSRLTVL.

This clonotype is classed as medium-sized. The chain couples TRBV5-1 to TRBJ2-7; 11 nucleotides align to TRBD1. CDR1 is SGHRS and CDR2 is YFSETQ in the germline V gene. This CDR3 is 15 amino acids long. The J segment lost 3 bases and the V segment lost 0 bases, leaving 2 bases of the junction unmatched. The CDR3, as DNA: TGCGCCAGCAGCTTGGGCGGGACAGGGGGCTACGAGCAGTACTTC. Translation gives CASSLGGTGGYEQYF.

Remarks on this clonotype: With a far larger clone one base away, a read error is the likely cause. The chain couples TRBV6-8 to TRBJ1-2; D may be TRBD1 (5 bases). Germline V gives CDR1 MNHGY, CDR2 SAAAGT. This CDR3 is built from 12 residues. Trimming left V 7 bases short and J 8 bases short, with 14 bases between. The CDR3 nucleotides read TGTGCCAGCATTCGGGACTTTGCGGGCTACACCTTC. It is translated as CASIRDFAGYTF.

This rearrangement joins TRBV30 to TRBJ1-2; D possibly corresponds to TRBD1 (5 bases). Trimming removed 7 bases at V and 1 base at J, with 13 bases between. Germline V gives CDR1 GTSNPN, CDR2 SVGIG (reference sequence). The CDR3 is 13 amino acids. The CDR3 reads CAYTGGSNYGYTF. For the CDR3, the DNA is TGTGCCTATACAGGAGGTAGTAACTATGGCTACACCTTC.

There are many counts of this clonotype. This rearrangement joins TRBV3-1 to TRBJ2-7; D is uncertain. Germline CDR1 reads LGHDT; CDR2 reads YNNKEL (reference sequence). The CDR3 loop spans 13 amino acids. V dropped 2 bases and J dropped 3 bases, with 8 bases sitting between them. In nucleotides, the CDR3 is TGTGCCAGCAGCCAATTTGCCCGCTACGAGCAGTACTTC. Residues: CASSQFARYEQYF.

This clonotype was found once. The chain carries TRBV11-2 and TRBJ2-7; 7 bases line up with TRBD1. V shed 4 bases and J 2 bases; nucleotides not matched to a gene: 8. From germline, CDR1 is SGHAT and CDR2 FQNNGV. The CDR3 extends over 15 amino acids. In nucleotides, the CDR3 is TGTGCCAGCAGCTACCCACCGGGACAGCCCTACGAGCAGTACTTC. Protein product: CASSYPPGQPYEQYF.

The rearrangement joins TRBV5-1 to TRBJ1-2; maybe TRBD1 (6 bases). V was cut by 4 bases and J by 0 bases, with 10 bases left in between. This CDR3 is built from 14 residues. Germline assignment: CDR1 SGHRS and CDR2 YFSETQ. The CDR3 here is CASSARTANYGYTF. CDR3 in DNA: TGCGCCAGCAGCGCGCGGACAGCTAACTATGGCTACACCTTC.

Remarks on this clonotype: It may be a read error: a sequence one base away is much more abundant. The CDR3 DNA sequence: TGTGCCAGCACCCGAAGTCTAGCGGCGTGGCACTACAACTCTGGAAACACCATATATTTT. As protein: CASTRSLAAWHYNSGNTIYF. The genes are TRBV6-1 and TRBJ1-3; D unresolved. V lost 7 bases, J lost 0 bases, and 28 bases lay in between. This CDR3 region has 20 residues. From germline, CDR1 is MNHNS and CDR2 SASEGT.

This clonotype is judged large. The chain links TRBV20-1 to TRBJ2-3; D is undetermined. CDR1 is DFQATT and CDR2 is SNEGSKA in the germline V gene (reference sequence). Trimming pared 3 bases from V and 2 bases from J, leaving 9 bases between. The CDR3 has 13 residues. DNA of the CDR3: TGCAGTGCTAGTTGGGTTTTCACAGATACGCAGTATTTT. It specifies CSASWVFTDTQYF.

This clonotype was found many times. The chain uses TRBV3-1 and TRBJ2-7; 9 bases match TRBD1. The CDR3 runs to 14 residues. In germline, CDR1 is LGHDT, CDR2 YNNKEL (reference sequence). J was trimmed by 3 bases and V by 0 bases; bases with no gene match: 0. CDR3 in amino acids: CASSQETGGYEQYF. CDR3 sequence (DNA): TGTGCCAGCAGCCAAGAGACAGGGGGCTACGAGCAGTACTTC.